The sequence of this TCR beta chain was determined in a study of identifying expanded T cells in peripheral blood. Overall study results and limits: Clone count variance between approximately two-week samples rose with total template count.

V was shortened by 5 bases and J by 3 bases, with 8 bases between the two germline ends. The CDR3 contains 12 residues. In germline, CDR1 is MNHNS, CDR2 SASEGT. Note on this clone: No antigen is known for it.

Collection occurred without any documented infections or immune events in donors. The data were produced by immunoSEQ multiplex PCR, yet TCRdb's version contains in-frame clones alone and is incomplete. The table lists some 81,000 clones, 84% of them singletons. The V call is TRBV6-1, the J call TRBJ2-7; D gene unclear. This TCR came from a person aged 18-70 years in good health. The specimen sequenced was blood. Here the CDR3 reads CASSNPSYEQYF. CDR3 DNA: TGTGCCAGCAGTAATCCTAGCTACGAGCAGTACTTC.